This T cell receptor beta chain was sequenced for a study of T cells after yellow fever vaccination. The study, taken as a whole, reports: Overlap between CD4 and CD8 compartments was detected for a small share of clonotypes.

This clonotype was observed a few times. Antigen specificity is unknown. The V gene's germline CDR1 is WSHSY and CDR2 SAAADI. V lost 3 bases and J 3 bases, leaving 11 bases between the germline ends. The CDR3 is made up of 14 amino acids. Template switching with 5'RACE generated the TCR cDNA and added a universal primer site and UMIs. TCRdb passed the 5' RACE reads through MiXCR, listing each CDR3 protein once. Of under 150,000 distinct CDR3 sequences listed, approximately 16% were seen once; the top ten hold roughly 45%. This clonotype was obtained from a man younger than 35 who received the YFV17D yellow fever vaccine. This rearrangement joins TRBV10-2 to TRBJ2-5, with a possible D match to TRBD2 (6 bases). Sample: CD8+ T cells sorted from PBMCs, taken 5 days after the yellow fever booster vaccination. CDR3: CASSEVRGEETQYF. Here the CDR3 DNA reads TGCGCCAGCAGTGAAGTGCGGGGAGAAGAGACCCAGTACTTC.